This TCR beta chain was observed in a study of shared clonotypes between healthy human individuals. Concerning this clone: What it recognizes is unknown.

The study, taken as a whole, reports: There were few donors, and this limited the genetic and exposure-history diversity represented. Generation probabilities were higher for clonotypes shared across all four sorted-subset donors than for unshared ones.

The CDR3 sequence is 14 residues long. From germline, CDR1 is MRHNA and CDR2 SNTAGT. The method was immunoSEQ multiplex PCR; TCRdb's version includes in-frame clones alone and lacks a portion of them. The table lists around 510,000 clones, about 96% of them singletons, with about 0.06% in the top ten. Material: naive CD4+ T cells sorted from blood. Specified subset: CD45RA+ positively selected. This chain uses TRBV6-4 with TRBJ2-5, with D perhaps TRBD1 (6 bases). The DNA end favors TRBJ2-7, so the J call may be wrong. This clonotype was sampled from a woman younger than 45 in good health. Written as DNA, the CDR3 is TGTGCCAGCGTGGACAGAAAGCATAACTACGAGCAGTACTTC. This sequence encodes CASVDRKHNYEQYF.